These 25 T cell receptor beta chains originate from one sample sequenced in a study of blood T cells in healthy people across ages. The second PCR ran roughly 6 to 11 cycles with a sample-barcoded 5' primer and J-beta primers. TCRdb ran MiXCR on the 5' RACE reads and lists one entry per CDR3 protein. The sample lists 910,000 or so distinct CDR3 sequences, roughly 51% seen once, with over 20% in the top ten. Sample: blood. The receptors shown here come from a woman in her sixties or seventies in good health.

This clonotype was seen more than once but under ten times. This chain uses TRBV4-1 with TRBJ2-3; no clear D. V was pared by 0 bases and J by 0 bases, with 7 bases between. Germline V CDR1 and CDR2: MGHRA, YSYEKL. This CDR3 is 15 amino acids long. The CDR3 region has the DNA TGCGCCAGCAGCCAAGATCATCTCAGCACAGATACGCAGTATTTT. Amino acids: CASSQDHLSTDTQYF.

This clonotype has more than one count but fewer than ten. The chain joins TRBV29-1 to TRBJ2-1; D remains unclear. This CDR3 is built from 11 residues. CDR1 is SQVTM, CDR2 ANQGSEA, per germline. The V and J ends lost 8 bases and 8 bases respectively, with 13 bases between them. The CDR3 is CSSPGVDEQFF. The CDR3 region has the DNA TGCAGCTCGCCGGGTGTCGATGAGCAGTTCTTC.

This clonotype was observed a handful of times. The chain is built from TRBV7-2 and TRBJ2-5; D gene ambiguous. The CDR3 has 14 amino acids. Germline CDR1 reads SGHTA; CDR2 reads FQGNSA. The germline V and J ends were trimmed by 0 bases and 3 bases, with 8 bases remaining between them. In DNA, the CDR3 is TGTGCCAGCAGCTTAGCCGGACGAAAAGAGACCCAGTACTTC. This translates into CASSLAGRKETQYF.

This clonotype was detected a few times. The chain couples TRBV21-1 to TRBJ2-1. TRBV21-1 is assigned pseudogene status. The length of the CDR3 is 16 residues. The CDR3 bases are TGTGCCAGCAGCAAAGGGGGTCTCCGAGCTTCCAATGAGCAGTTCTTC. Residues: CASSKGGLRASNEQFF.

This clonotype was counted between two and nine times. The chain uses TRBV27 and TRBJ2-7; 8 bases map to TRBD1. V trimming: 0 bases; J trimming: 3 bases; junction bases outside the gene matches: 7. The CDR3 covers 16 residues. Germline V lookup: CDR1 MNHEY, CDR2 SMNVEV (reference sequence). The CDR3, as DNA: TGTGCCAGCAGTTTATCGAGAGGCAGGGGGCACTACGAGCAGTACTTC. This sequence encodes CASSLSRGRGHYEQYF.

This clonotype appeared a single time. CDR3 loop: CASYGGEQYF. The CDR3 DNA sequence: TGTGCCAGCTACGGGGGGGAGCAGTACTTC. This chain connects TRBV6-2 or TRBV6-3 to TRBJ2-7, with TRBD2 matching 7 bases. This CDR3 is built from 10 residues. CDR1 is MNHEY, CDR2 SVGEGT, per germline. The V gene end was trimmed by 8 bases and the J gene end by 7 bases; junction bases not matched to a gene: 2.

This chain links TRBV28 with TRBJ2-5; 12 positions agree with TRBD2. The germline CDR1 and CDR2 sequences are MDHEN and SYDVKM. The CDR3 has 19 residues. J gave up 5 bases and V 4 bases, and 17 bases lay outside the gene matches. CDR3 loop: CASSSRLAGERAVGETQYF. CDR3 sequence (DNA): TGTGCCAGCAGTTCCAGACTAGCGGGAGAGAGAGCGGTTGGGGAGACCCAGTACTTC.

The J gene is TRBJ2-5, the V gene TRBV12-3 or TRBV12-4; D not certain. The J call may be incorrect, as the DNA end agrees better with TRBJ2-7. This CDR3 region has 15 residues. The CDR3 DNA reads TGTGCCAGCAGTTTTCGTCAGCCTGAGCCCTACGAGCAGTACTTC. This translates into CASSFRQPEPYEQYF.

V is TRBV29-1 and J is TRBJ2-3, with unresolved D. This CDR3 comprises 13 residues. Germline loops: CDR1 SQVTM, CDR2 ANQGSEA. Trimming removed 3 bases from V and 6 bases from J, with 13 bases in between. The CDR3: CSVEFRLEDTQYF. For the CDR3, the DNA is TGCAGCGTTGAGTTCCGGTTGGAGGATACGCAGTATTTT.

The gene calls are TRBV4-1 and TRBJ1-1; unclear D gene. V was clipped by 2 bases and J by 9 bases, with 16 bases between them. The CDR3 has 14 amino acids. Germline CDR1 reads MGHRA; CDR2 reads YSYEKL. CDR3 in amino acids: CASSQPPLDRKAFF. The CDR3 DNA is TGCGCCAGCAGCCAACCCCCGTTGGACCGTAAAGCTTTCTTT.

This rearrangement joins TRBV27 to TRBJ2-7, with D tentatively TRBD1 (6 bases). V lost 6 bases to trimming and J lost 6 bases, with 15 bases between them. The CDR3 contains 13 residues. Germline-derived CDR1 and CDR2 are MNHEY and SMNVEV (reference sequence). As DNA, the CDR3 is TGTGCCAGCAGAGGGACATCCTTCTTCGAGCAGTACTTC. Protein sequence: CASRGTSFFEQYF.

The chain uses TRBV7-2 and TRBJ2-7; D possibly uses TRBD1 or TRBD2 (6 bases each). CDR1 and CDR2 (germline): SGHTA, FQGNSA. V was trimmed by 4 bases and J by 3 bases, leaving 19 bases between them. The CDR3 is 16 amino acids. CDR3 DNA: TGTGCCAGCAGCTCCACCTCAGCGGGCAGGGGCTACGAGCAGTACTTC. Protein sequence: CASSSTSAGRGYEQYF. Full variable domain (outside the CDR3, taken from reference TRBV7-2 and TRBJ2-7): GAGVSQSPSNKVTEKGKDVELRCDPISGHTALYWYRQSLGQGLEFLIYFQGNSAPDKSGLPSDRFSAERTGGSVSTLTIQRTQQEDSAVYLCASSSTSAGRGYEQYFGPGTRLTVT.

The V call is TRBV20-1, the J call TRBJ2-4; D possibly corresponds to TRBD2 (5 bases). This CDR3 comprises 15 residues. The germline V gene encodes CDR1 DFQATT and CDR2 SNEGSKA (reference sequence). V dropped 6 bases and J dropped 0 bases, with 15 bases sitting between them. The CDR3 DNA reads TGCAGTGCCGGCGGGCGGATTGGAGCCAAAAACATTCAGTACTTC. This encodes CSAGGRIGAKNIQYF.

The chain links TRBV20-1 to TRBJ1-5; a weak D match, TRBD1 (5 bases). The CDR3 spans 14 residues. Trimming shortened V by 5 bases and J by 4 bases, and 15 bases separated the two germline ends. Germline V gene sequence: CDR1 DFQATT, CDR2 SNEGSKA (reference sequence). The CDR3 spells CSASRDGRNQPQHF. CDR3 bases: TGCAGTGCTTCACGGGACGGAAGAAATCAGCCCCAGCATTTT.

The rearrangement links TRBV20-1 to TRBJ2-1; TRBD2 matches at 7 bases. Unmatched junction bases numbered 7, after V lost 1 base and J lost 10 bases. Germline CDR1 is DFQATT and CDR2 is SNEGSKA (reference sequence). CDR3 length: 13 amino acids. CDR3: CSARAGGPPEQFF. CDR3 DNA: TGCAGTGCTAGAGCGGGAGGCCCCCCGGAGCAGTTCTTC.

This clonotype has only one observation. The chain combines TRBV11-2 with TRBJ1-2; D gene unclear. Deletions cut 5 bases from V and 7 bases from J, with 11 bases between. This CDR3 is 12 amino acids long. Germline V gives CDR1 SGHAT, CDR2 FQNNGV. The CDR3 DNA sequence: TGTGCCAGCAGCCATGATGCGTTTGGCTACACCTTC. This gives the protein CASSHDAFGYTF.

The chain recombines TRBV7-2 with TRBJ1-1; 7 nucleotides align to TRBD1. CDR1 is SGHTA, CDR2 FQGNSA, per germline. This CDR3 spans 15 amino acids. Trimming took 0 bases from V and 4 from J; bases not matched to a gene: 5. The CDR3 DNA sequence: TGTGCCAGCAGCTTAGCAGGCCAGGGGGGCACTGAAGCTTTCTTT. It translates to CASSLAGQGGTEAFF.

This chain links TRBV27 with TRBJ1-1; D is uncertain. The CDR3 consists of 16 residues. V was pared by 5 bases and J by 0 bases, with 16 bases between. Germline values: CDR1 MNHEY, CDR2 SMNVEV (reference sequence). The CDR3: CASSQVSPEMNTEAFF. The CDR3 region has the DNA TGTGCCAGCAGTCAAGTTTCCCCAGAGATGAACACTGAAGCTTTCTTT.

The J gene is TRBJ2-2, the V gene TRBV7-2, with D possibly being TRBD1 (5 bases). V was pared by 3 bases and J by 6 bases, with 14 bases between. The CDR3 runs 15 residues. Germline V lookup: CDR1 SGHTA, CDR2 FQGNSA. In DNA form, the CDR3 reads TGTGCCAGCAGCTTTGAGGTGGGGCAAGCCGGGGAGCTGTTTTTT. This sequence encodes CASSFEVGQAGELFF.

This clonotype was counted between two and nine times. CDR3 nucleotides: TGCGCCAGCAGCGAGGATTATAATCCTACCTACGAGCAGTACTTC. Translation gives CASSEDYNPTYEQYF. The V gene is TRBV5-1, the J gene TRBJ2-7; D gene unclear. The CDR3 spans 15 residues. The V end was cut by 4 bases, the J end by 2 bases, with 16 bases between. The germline gives CDR1 SGHRS, CDR2 YFSETQ. The full variable domain, rest sourced from reference TRBV5-1 and TRBJ2-7, is KAGVTQTPRYLIKTRGQQVTLSCSPISGHRSVSWYQQTPGQGLQFLFEYFSETQRNKGNFPGRFSGRQFSNSRSEMNVSTLELGDSALYLCASSEDYNPTYEQYFGPGTRLTVT.

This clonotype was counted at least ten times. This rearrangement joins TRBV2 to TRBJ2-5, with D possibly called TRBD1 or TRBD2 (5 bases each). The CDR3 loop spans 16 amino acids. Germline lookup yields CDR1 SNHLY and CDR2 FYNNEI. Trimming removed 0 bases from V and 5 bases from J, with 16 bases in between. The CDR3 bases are TGTGCCAGCAGTGAAGCGACAGCGGAGGCCGGCGAGACCCAGTACTTC. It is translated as CASSEATAEAGETQYF.

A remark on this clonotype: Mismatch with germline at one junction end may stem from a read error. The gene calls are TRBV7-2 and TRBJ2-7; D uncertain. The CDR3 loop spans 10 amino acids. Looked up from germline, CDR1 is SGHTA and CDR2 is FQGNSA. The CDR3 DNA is TGTGCCGGCAGCTTCGAGGCCCAGTACTTC. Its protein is CAGSFEAQYF.

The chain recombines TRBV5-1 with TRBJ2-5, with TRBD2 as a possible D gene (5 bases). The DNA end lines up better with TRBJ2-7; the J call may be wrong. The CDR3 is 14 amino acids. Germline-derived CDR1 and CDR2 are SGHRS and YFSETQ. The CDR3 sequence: CASSLGRTSDEQYF. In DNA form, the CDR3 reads TGCGCCAGCAGCTTGGGGAGGACCTCTGACGAGCAGTACTTC.

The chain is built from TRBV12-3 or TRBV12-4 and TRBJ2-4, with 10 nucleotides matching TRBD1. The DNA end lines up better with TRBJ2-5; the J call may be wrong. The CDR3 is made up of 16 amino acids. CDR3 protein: CASSRGTGVSEETQYF. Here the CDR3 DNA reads TGTGCCAGCAGTCGCGGGACAGGGGTGTCTGAGGAGACCCAGTACTTC.

CDR3 residues: CASIGTSTYNEQFF. CDR3 in DNA: TGTGCCAGCATCGGGACTAGTACCTACAATGAGCAGTTCTTC. V usage is TRBV2 and J usage is TRBJ2-1, with 8 positions matching TRBD2. The CDR3 loop spans 14 amino acids. J gave up 2 bases and V 7 bases, and 4 bases lay outside the gene matches. Per germline, CDR1 SNHLY and CDR2 FYNNEI.